The clone carrying this T cell receptor (beta chain) has more than one count but fewer than ten. Trimming left V 3 bases short and J 3 bases short, with 17 bases between. CDR1 is DFQATT and CDR2 is SNEGSKA in the germline V gene (reference sequence). This CDR3 comprises 16 residues. The sample belongs to a study of T-cell reconstitution after alpha-beta-depleted transplantation in children. TCRbeta library construction was performed incorporating unique molecular identifiers. TCRdb itself ran the PCR reads through MiXCR, one entry per CDR3 protein. Among roughly 200,000 distinct CDR3 sequences, roughly 9% were seen once, and the ten largest hold 5.5% to 8%.

The TCR originated in a human donor who donated a stem cell graft to a child with acute lymphoblastic leukemia. The material sequenced was PBMCs from the stem cell graft donor, taken from the stem cell graft. V is TRBV20-1 and J is TRBJ2-2; perhaps TRBD2 as D (6 bases). The DNA for the CDR3 is TGCAGTGCTAGGGCCTGGTCTAGCGTGGACACCGGGGAGCTGTTTTTT. It is translated as CSARAWSSVDTGELFF.